This entry lists 6 T cell receptor beta chains sequenced from one sample in a study of neoadjuvant nivolumab and ipilimumab in lung cancer. The assay was immunoSEQ multiplex PCR, and TCRdb's table has in-frame clones only and misses some. The top ten clones hold approximately 5.1% of a sample with tens of thousands of clones, about 83% of them seen once. Sequences were derived from tumor tissue, sampled after neoadjuvant nivolumab, alone or with ipilimumab, at or shortly before surgery. Receptor source: an adult with non-small cell lung cancer.

This clone has only a few counts. The chain employs TRBV7-2 and TRBJ2-7, with TRBD2 matching 10 bases. The CDR3 totals 17 residues. V trimming: 0 bases; J trimming: 2 bases; junction bases outside the gene matches: 7. From germline, CDR1 is SGHTA and CDR2 FQGNSA. In DNA, the CDR3 is TGTGCCAGCAGCTTAGCGCTCCTAGCGGGGGCCCCCTACGAGCAGTACTTC. Translated, it gives CASSLALLAGAPYEQYF.

The V and J genes are TRBV5-1 and TRBJ1-5, with TRBD1 matching 7 bases. CDR3 length equals 17 residues. V dropped 4 bases and J dropped 4; count of bases not matched to a gene: 14. CDR1 SGHRS and CDR2 YFSETQ come from the germline V gene. The CDR3 spells CASSLLRTGSKNQPQHF. CDR3 in DNA: TGCGCCAGCAGCCTACTCCGGACAGGTTCCAAGAATCAGCCCCAGCATTTT.

The V and J genes are TRBV5-5 and TRBJ1-2, with 8 positions matching TRBD1. V shed 3 bases, J shed 4 bases, and the junction held 11 bases outside the gene matches. The CDR3 length is 16 residues. Germline V gene lookup returns CDR1 SGHKS and CDR2 YYEKEE (reference sequence). DNA for the CDR3: TGTGCCAGCAGCTGGGGACAGGCCGCGGGTCCCTATGGCTACACCTTC. It encodes CASSWGQAAGPYGYTF.

The V and J genes are TRBV29-1 and TRBJ2-7; TRBD1 or TRBD2 may be the D gene (5 bases each). Germline lookup yields CDR1 SQVTM and CDR2 ANQGSEA. V lost 1 base to trimming and J lost 5 bases, with 12 bases between them. This CDR3 contains 13 residues. The CDR3 DNA sequence: TGCAGCGTTGAAGGCCCCGGGACGAACGAGCAGTACTTC. It encodes CSVEGPGTNEQYF.

This chain links TRBV19 with TRBJ2-5; D tentatively reads TRBD1 or TRBD2 (6 bases each). This CDR3 has 15 amino acids. Trimming shortened V by 3 bases and J by 4 bases, and 15 bases separated the two germline ends. Per the germline V gene, CDR1 is LNHDA and CDR2 is SQIVND (reference sequence). The CDR3 is CASSMLGGLGETQYF. In nucleotides, the CDR3 is TGTGCCAGTAGTATGTTGGGGGGCTTAGGAGAGACCCAGTACTTC.

This clone came up a few times. This chain joins TRBV15 and TRBJ1-5; TRBD1 is a possible D gene (5 bases). The CDR3 runs 16 residues. Germline loops: CDR1 LNHNV, CDR2 YYDKDF (reference sequence). V dropped 8 bases and J dropped 2 bases, with 19 bases sitting between them. The CDR3 sequence is CATGDPRPGGNQPQHF. The CDR3 DNA follows: TGTGCCACCGGGGACCCTAGACCTGGGGGCAATCAGCCCCAGCATTTT.